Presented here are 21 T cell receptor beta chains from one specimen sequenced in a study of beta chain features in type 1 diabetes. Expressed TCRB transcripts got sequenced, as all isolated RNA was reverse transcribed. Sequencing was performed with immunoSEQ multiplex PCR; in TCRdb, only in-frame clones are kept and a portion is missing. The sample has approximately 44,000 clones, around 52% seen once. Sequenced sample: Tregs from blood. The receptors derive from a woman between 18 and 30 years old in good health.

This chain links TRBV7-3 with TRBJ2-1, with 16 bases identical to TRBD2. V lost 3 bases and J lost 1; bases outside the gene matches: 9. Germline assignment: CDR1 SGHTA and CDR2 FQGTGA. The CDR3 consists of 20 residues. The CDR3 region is CASSLTGTSGRAWSYNEQFF. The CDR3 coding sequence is TGTGCCAGCAGCTTGACCGGGACTAGCGGGAGGGCGTGGTCCTACAATGAGCAGTTCTTC.

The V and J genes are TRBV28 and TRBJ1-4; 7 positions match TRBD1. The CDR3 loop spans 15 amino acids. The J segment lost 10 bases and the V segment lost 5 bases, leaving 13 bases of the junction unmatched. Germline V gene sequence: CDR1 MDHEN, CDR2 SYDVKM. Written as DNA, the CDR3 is TGTGCCAGCAGTCCAGCACAGGGGATGGGAAGAAAACTGTTTTTT. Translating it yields CASSPAQGMGRKLFF.

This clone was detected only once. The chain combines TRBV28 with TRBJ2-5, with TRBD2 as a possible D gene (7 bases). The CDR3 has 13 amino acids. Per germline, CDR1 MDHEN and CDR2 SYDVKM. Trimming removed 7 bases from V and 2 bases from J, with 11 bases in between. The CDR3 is CASMGGAQETQYF. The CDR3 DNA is TGTGCCAGCATGGGGGGGGCGCAAGAGACCCAGTACTTC.

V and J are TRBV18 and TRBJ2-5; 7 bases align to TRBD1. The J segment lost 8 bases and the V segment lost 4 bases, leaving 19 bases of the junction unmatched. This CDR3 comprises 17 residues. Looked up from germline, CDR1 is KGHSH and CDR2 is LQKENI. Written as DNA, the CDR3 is TGTGCCAGCTCACTGGAGTCCCCGGGACAGCCAAGAGAAACCCAGTACTTC. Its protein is CASSLESPGQPRETQYF.

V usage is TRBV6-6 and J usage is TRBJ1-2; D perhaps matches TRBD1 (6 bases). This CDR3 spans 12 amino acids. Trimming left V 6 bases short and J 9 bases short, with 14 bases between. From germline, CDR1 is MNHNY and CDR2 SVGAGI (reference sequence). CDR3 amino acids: CASSYGQRSYTF. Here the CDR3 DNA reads TGTGCCAGCAGCTATGGACAGCGGAGCTACACCTTC.

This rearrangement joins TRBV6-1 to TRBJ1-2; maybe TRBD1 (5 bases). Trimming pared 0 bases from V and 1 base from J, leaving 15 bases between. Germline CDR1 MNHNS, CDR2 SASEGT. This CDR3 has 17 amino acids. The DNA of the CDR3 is TGTGCCAGCAGTGAAGCCTTAAGTCAAAGGGGTAACTATGGCTACACCTTC. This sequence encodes CASSEALSQRGNYGYTF.

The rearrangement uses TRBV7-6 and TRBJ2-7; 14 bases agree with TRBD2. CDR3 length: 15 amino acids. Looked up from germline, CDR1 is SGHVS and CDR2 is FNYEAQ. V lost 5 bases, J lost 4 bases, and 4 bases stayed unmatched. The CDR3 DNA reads TGTGCCAGCAGCACGGGACTAGCGGGAGCATACGAGCAGTACTTC. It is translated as CASSTGLAGAYEQYF.

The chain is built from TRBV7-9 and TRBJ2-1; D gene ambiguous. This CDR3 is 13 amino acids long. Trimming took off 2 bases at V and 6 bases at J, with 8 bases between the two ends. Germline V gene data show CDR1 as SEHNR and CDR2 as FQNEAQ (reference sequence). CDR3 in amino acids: CASSLTGPNEQFF. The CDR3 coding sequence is TGTGCCAGCAGCTTAACTGGGCCCAATGAGCAGTTCTTC.

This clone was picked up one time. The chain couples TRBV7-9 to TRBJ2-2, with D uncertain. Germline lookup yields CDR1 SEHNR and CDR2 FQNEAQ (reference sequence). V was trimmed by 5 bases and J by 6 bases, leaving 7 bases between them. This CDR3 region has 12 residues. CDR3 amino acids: CASSPRAGELFF. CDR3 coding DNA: TGTGCCAGCAGCCCCCGAGCCGGGGAGCTGTTTTTT.

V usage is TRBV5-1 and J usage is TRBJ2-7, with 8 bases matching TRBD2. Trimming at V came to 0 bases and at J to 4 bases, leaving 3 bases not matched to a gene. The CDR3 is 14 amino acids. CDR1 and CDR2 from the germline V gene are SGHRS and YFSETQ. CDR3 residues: CASSLEAGVYEQYF. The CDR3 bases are TGCGCCAGCAGCTTGGAAGCGGGAGTTTACGAGCAGTACTTC.

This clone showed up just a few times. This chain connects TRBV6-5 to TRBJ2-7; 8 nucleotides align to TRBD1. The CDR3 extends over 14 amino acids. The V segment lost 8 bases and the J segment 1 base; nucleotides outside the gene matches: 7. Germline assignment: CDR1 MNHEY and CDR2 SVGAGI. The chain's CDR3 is CASVGRDRSYEQYF. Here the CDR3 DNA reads TGTGCCAGCGTCGGACGGGACAGGTCCTACGAGCAGTACTTC.

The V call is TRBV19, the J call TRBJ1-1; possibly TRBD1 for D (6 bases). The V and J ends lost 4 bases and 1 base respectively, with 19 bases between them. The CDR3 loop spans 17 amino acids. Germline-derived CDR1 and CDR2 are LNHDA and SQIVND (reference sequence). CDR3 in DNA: TGTGCCAGTAGTACCCGAGAAACAGGGAGGGGGAACACTGAAGCTTTCTTT. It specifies CASSTRETGRGNTEAFF. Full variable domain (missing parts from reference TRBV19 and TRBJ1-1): DGGITQSPKYLFRKEGQNVTLSCEQNLNHDAMYWYRQDPGQGLRLIYYSQIVNDFQKGDIAEGYSVSREKKESFPLTVTSAQKNPTAFYLCASSTRETGRGNTEAFFGQGTRLTVV.

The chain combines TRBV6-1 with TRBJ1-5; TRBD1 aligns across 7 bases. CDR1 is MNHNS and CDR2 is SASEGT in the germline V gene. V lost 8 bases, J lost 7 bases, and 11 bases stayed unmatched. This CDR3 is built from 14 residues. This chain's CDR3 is CASHHRGKMQPQHF. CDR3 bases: TGTGCCAGCCACCACAGGGGAAAAATGCAGCCCCAGCATTTT.

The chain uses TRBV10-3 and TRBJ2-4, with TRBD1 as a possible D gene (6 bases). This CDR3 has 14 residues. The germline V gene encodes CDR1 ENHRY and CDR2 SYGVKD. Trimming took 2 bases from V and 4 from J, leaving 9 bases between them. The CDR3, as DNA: TGTGCCATCAGTGAGGGGACATGGAAAAACATTCAGTACTTC. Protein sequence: CAISEGTWKNIQYF.

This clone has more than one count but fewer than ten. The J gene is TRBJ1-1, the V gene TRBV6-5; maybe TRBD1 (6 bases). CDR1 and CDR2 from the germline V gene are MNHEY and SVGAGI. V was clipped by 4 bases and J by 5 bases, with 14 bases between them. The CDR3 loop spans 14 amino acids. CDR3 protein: CASSSQGSWTEAFF. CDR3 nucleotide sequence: TGTGCCAGCAGTTCACAGGGATCGTGGACTGAAGCTTTCTTT.

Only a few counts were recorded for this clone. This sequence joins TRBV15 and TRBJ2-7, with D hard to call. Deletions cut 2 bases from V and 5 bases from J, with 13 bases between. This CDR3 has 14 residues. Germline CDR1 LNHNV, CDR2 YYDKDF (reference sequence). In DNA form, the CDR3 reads TGTGCCACCAGCAGATTACAAGATTACGACGAGCAGTACTTC. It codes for CATSRLQDYDEQYF.

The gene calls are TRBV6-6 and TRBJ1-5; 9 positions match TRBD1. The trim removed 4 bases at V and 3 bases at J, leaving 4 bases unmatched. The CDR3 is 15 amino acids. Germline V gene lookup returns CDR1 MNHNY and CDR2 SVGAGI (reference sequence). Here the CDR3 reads CASSLQGAFNQPQHF. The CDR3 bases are TGTGCCAGCAGTTTACAGGGGGCCTTCAATCAGCCCCAGCATTTT.

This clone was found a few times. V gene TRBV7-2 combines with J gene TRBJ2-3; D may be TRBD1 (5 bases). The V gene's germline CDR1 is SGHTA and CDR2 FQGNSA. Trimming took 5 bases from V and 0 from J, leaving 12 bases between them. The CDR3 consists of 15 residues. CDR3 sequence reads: CASSPDSASTDTQYF. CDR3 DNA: TGTGCCAGCAGCCCCGACAGTGCTAGCACAGATACGCAGTATTTT. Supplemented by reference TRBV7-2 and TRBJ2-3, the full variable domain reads GAGVSQSPSNKVTEKGKDVELRCDPISGHTALYWYRQSLGQGLEFLIYFQGNSAPDKSGLPSDRFSAERTGGSVSTLTIQRTQQEDSAVYLCASSPDSASTDTQYFGPGTRLTVL.

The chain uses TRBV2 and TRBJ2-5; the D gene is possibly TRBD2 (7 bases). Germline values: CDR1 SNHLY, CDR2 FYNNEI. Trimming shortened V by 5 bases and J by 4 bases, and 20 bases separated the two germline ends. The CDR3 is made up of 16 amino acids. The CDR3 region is CASSPGGGGNRETQYF. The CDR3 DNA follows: TGTGCCAGCAGTCCTGGGGGAGGGGGTAATAGAGAGACCCAGTACTTC.

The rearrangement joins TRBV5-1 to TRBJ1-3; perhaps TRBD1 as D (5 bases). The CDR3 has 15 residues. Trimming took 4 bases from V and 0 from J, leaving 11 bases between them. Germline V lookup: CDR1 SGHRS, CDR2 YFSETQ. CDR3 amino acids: CASSPTGPSGNTIYF. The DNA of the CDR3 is TGCGCCAGCAGCCCCACAGGCCCCTCTGGAAACACCATATATTTT.

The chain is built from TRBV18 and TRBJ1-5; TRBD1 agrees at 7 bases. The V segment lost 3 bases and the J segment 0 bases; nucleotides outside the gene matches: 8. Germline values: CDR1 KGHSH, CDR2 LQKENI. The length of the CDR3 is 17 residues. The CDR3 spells CASSPSGQPYSNQPQHF. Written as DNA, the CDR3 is TGTGCCAGCTCACCCTCGGGACAGCCTTATAGCAATCAGCCCCAGCATTTT.